This T cell receptor (beta chain) was sequenced during a study of post-analysis software for immune sequencing data. Incorporated into the TCR beta cDNA libraries were unique molecular identifiers, which served to reduce PCR and sequencing biases. TCRdb passed the PCR reads through MiXCR, listing each CDR3 protein once. The data show hundreds of thousands of distinct CDR3 sequences, roughly 27% seen once. Sequenced: blood. This receptor was obtained from a girl aged 5 to 17 with multiple sclerosis.

In DNA, the CDR3 is TGTGCCAGCAGCGGCCGGACAGGTTTACTGGGGACTAATGAAAAACTGTTTTTT. Protein: CASSGRTGLLGTNEKLFF. The chain combines TRBV13 with TRBJ1-4; 7 bases fit TRBD1. The CDR3 has 18 residues. CDR1 and CDR2 from the germline V gene are PRHDT and FYEKMQ (reference sequence). The J segment lost 2 bases and the V segment lost 5 bases, leaving 14 bases of the junction unmatched.